One and the same sample provided the 8 T cell receptor beta chains below, sequenced in a study of shared T cell receptors in the human thymus. TCRdb's copy holds only in-frame clones and misses some; the assay was immunoSEQ multiplex PCR. The top ten hold roughly 0.01% of the sample, which has about 730,000 clones, over 75% seen once. This sample was also put to use in a study of human thymus T cells.

Sequencing was carried out using thymocytes. Receptors originate from a girl under three years old with a congenital heart defect.

The rearrangement uses TRBV27 and TRBJ2-4; 8 nucleotides align to TRBD2. Germline V lookup: CDR1 MNHEY, CDR2 SMNVEV (reference sequence). The CDR3 loop spans 16 amino acids. V shed 5 bases and J 4 bases; nucleotides not matched to a gene: 10. Here the CDR3 DNA reads TGTGCCAGCAGTCCCGAACTAGCGGTTAGTAAAAACATTCAGTACTTC. This codes for CASSPELAVSKNIQYF.

The V call is TRBV28, the J call TRBJ2-7; the match to TRBD1 covers 10 bases. The J segment lost 2 bases and the V segment lost 5 bases, leaving 6 bases of the junction unmatched. CDR1 MDHEN and CDR2 SYDVKM come from the germline V gene. The CDR3 loop spans 15 amino acids. The DNA for the CDR3 is TGTGCCAGCAGTGCCACGGGACAGGGGACCTACGAGCAGTACTTC. Residues: CASSATGQGTYEQYF.

This sequence joins TRBV6-5 and TRBJ2-5, with D possibly TRBD2 on 5 matching bases. V was clipped by 5 bases and J by 1 base, with 11 bases between them. CDR3 length equals 14 residues. Per germline, CDR1 MNHEY and CDR2 SVGAGI. The CDR3 is CASSLLRGQETQYF. The CDR3 DNA is TGTGCCAGCAGTCTACTTCGGGGCCAAGAGACCCAGTACTTC.

The rearrangement links TRBV27 to TRBJ1-6; D uncertain. The CDR3 totals 19 residues. Trimming removed 0 bases from V and 9 bases from J, with 24 bases in between. Germline CDR1 reads MNHEY; CDR2 reads SMNVEV (reference sequence). This CDR3 is CASSLSSSGGLYMGSPLHF. The CDR3 nucleotides are TGTGCCAGCAGTTTATCGAGTAGCGGAGGGCTTTACATGGGTTCACCCCTCCACTTT.

The V call is TRBV28, the J call TRBJ2-3; weak D call: TRBD2 (7 bases). Trimming cost V 6 bases and J 6 bases, with 22 bases left between them. The CDR3 is made up of 16 amino acids. The germline V gene has CDR1 MDHEN and CDR2 SYDVKM. Here the CDR3 DNA reads TGTGCCAGCAGGGGCCGCGGGCCGGGGGGCCGGGATACGCAGTATTTT. Translated: CASRGRGPGGRDTQYF.

The rearrangement joins TRBV5-4 to TRBJ1-5; TRBD1 is a possible D gene (5 bases). The V end was cut by 0 bases, the J end by 6 bases, with 10 bases between. CDR1 and CDR2 from the germline V gene are SGHNT and YYREEE (reference sequence). The CDR3 totals 14 residues. CDR3 region: CASSLGGKGQPQHF. The CDR3 nucleotides read TGTGCCAGCAGCTTGGGGGGCAAGGGTCAGCCCCAGCATTTT.

This clone was seen once. The chain joins TRBV18 to TRBJ1-1; 7 nucleotides agree with TRBD1. CDR1 is KGHSH and CDR2 is LQKENI in the germline V gene. V lost 4 bases, J lost 4 bases, and 9 bases stayed unmatched. The CDR3 has 15 amino acids. CDR3 sequence reads: CASSHPVRGSTEAFF. DNA for the CDR3: TGTGCCAGCTCACACCCGGTCAGGGGGAGCACTGAAGCTTTCTTT. The variable domain in full, with the rest retrieved from reference TRBV18 and TRBJ1-1, is NAGVMQNPRHLVRRRGQEARLRCSPMKGHSHVYWYRQLPEEGLKFMVYLQKENIIDESGMPKERFSAEFPKEGPSILRIQQVVRGDSAAYFCASSHPVRGSTEAFFGQGTRLTVV.

In this sample, this clone turned up once. V gene TRBV13 combines with J gene TRBJ1-1; a weak D match, TRBD1 (5 bases). Trimming shortened V by 5 bases and J by 1 base, and 14 bases separated the two germline ends. Germline CDR1 is PRHDT and CDR2 is FYEKMQ (reference sequence). The CDR3 covers 15 residues. The CDR3 region has the DNA TGTGCCAGCAGCCAAAAACCCGGACAGAACACTGAAGCTTTCTTT. The encoded protein is CASSQKPGQNTEAFF.